The next 7 T cell receptor beta chains were all read from a single sample in a study of metastatic and nonmetastatic thyroid tumors. TCRdb called clones again from the PCR reads with MiXCR. The repertoire includes tens of thousands of clones, more than 20% of them detected once, and just over 7.5% sits in the top ten. Among the patients, none had received any treatment before thyroid surgery. Specimen: blood. The origin of the receptors is a female donor with papillary thyroid cancer or a benign thyroid nodule (not recorded which). Some clones in this sample may be carry-over from other donors' samples.

Concerning this clone itself: This CDR3 is missing its conserved last phenylalanine or tryptophan, likely due to a read error. V is TRBV3-1 and J is TRBJ1-1; D is possibly TRBD1 (5 bases). The length of the CDR3 is 14 residues. The germline CDR1 and CDR2 sequences are LGHDT and YNNKEL (reference sequence). V was pared by 5 bases and J by 4 bases, with 14 bases between. CDR3 protein: CASSRTGGSTEAFS. CDR3 nucleotides: TGTGCCAGCAGCAGGACGGGGGGATCCACTGAAGCTTTCTCT.

This clone was recorded many times. The chain is built from TRBV12-3 or TRBV12-4 and TRBJ2-3, with TRBD1 matching 10 bases. The CDR3 spans 15 residues. V lost 4 bases and J lost 2; bases outside the gene matches: 3. The chain's CDR3 is CASSWGQGITDTQYF. The CDR3 DNA reads TGTGCCAGCAGTTGGGGACAGGGGATCACAGATACGCAGTATTTT.

This clone was detected many times. The chain joins TRBV6-2 or TRBV6-3 to TRBJ2-3; the match to TRBD1 covers 9 bases. Per the germline V gene, CDR1 is MNHEY and CDR2 is SVGEGT. The CDR3 contains 14 residues. V shed 7 bases, J shed 4 bases, and the junction held 6 bases outside the gene matches. DNA of the CDR3: TGTGCCAGCACAGGACAGGGGATCTCAGATACGCAGTATTTT. This gives the protein CASTGQGISDTQYF.

This clone was seen only a few times. One end of the junction varies from germline; a read error may be responsible. The V gene is TRBV6-1, the J gene TRBJ2-2; D is unclear. Germline loops: CDR1 MNHNS, CDR2 SASEGT. This CDR3 is built from 12 residues. The CDR3 nucleotides are TGTGCCACCAAATACAACACCTGGGAGCTGTTTTTT. Translation gives CATKYNTWELFF.

This clone was counted many times. CDR3 sequence: CASSHVQQGGNQPQHF. The DNA of the CDR3 is TGTGCCAGCAGCCACGTACAACAGGGAGGCAATCAGCCCCAGCATTTT. The chain carries TRBV4-2 and TRBJ1-5; D possibly corresponds to TRBD1 (6 bases). Per germline, CDR1 LGHNA and CDR2 YNFKEQ. The CDR3 extends over 16 amino acids. V gave up 3 bases and J gave up 2 bases, with 14 bases separating them.

The rearrangement links TRBV7-6 to TRBJ2-2; a weak D match, TRBD1 (7 bases). This CDR3 is built from 15 residues. Looked up from germline, CDR1 is SGHVS and CDR2 is FNYEAQ. Trimming took 5 bases from V and 11 from J, leaving 21 bases between them. The CDR3 nucleotides read TGTGCCAGCAGCGGGGGGACAGCCGCCACCGTTGAGCTGTTTTTT. It codes for CASSGGTAATVELFF.

J is TRBJ2-2 and V is TRBV20-1; 10 bases match TRBD2. Germline V gene data show CDR1 as DFQATT and CDR2 as SNEGSKA (reference sequence). The CDR3 has 14 residues. Trimming at V came to 2 bases and at J to 3 bases, leaving 0 bases not matched to a gene. In DNA form, the CDR3 reads TGCAGTGCTAGACTAGCGGGAGACACCGGGGAGCTGTTTTTT. Amino acid sequence: CSARLAGDTGELFF.